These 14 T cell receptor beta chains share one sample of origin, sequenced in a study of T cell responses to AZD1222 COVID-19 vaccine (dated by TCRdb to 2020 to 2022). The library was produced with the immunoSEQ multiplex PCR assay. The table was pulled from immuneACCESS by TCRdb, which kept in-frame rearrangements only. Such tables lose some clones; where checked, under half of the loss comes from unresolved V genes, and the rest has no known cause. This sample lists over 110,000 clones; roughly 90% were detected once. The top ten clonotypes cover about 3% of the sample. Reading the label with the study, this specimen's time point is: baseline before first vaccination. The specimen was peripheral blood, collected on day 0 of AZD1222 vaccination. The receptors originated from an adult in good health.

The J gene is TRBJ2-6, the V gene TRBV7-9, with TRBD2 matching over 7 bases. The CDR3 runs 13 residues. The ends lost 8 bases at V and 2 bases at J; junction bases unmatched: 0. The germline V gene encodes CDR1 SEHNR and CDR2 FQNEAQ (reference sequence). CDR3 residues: CASRGAGANVLTF. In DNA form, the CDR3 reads TGTGCCAGCCGGGGGGCTGGGGCCAACGTCCTGACTTTC.

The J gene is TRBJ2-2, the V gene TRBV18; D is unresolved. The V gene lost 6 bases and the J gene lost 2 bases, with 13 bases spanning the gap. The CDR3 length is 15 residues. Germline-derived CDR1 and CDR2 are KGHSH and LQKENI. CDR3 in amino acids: CASSVLQDNTGELFF. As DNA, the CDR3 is TGTGCCAGCTCCGTACTACAAGACAACACCGGGGAGCTGTTTTTT.

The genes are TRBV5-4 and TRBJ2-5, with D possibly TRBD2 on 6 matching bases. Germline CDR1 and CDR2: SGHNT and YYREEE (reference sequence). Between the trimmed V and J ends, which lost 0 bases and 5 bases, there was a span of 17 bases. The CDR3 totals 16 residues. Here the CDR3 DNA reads TGTGCCAGCAGCTTGGGGGCTAGCGCCCACGGGGAGACCCAGTACTTC. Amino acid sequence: CASSLGASAHGETQYF.

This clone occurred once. CDR3 in amino acids: CASTYRGDEQYF. The CDR3 nucleotides read TGTGCCAGCACGTACAGGGGCGACGAGCAGTACTTC. The chain recombines TRBV6-5 with TRBJ2-7, with 7 bases lining up with TRBD1. V was pared by 7 bases and J by 5 bases, with 5 bases of the junction left unmatched. The CDR3 spans 12 residues. Germline loops: CDR1 MNHEY, CDR2 SVGAGI.

The CDR3 sequence is CASSQFYTQPQHF. The CDR3 coding sequence is TGCGCCAGCAGCCAATTCTACACTCAGCCCCAGCATTTT. The chain carries TRBV4-1 and TRBJ1-5; no firm D call. CDR1 is MGHRA and CDR2 is YSYEKL in the germline V gene. CDR3 size: 13 residues. The V and J ends lost 2 bases and 6 bases respectively, with 8 bases between them.

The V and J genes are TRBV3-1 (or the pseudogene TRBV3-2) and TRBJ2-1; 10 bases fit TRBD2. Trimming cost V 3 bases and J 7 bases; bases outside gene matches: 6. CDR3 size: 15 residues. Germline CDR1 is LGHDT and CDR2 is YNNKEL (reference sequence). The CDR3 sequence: CASSQPGLARNEQFF. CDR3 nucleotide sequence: TGTGCCAGCAGCCAGCCGGGACTAGCGAGGAATGAGCAGTTCTTC.

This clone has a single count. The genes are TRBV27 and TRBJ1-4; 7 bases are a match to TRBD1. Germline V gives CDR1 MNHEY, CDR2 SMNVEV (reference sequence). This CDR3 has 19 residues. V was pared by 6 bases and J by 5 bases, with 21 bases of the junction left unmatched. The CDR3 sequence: CASRAIGQESFGWNEKLFF. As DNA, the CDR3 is TGTGCCAGCAGGGCTATTGGACAGGAGTCTTTCGGTTGGAATGAAAAACTGTTTTTT.

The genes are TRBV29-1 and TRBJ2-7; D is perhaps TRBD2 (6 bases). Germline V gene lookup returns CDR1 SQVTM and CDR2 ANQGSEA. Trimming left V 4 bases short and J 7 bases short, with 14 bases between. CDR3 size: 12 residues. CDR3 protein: CSVGRGRGEQYF. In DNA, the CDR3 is TGCAGCGTTGGTAGGGGTCGGGGGGAGCAGTACTTC.

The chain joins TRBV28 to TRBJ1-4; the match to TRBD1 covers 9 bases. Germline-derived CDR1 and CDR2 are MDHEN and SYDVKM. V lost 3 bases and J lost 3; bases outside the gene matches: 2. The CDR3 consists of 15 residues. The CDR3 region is CASSFRQGANEKLFF. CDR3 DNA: TGTGCCAGCAGTTTCCGACAGGGGGCTAATGAAAAACTGTTTTTT. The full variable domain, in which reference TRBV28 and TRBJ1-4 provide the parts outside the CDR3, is DVKVTQSSRYLVKRTGEKVFLECVQDMDHENMFWYRQDPGLGLRLIYFSYDVKMKEKGDIPEGYSVSREKKERFSLILESASTNQTSMYLCASSFRQGANEKLFFGSGTQLSVL.

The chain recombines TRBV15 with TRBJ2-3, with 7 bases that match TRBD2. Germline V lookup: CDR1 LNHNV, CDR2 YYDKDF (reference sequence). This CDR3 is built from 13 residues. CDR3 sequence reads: CAAGEGNTDTQYF. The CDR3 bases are TGTGCGGCGGGGGAGGGGAACACAGATACGCAGTATTTT.

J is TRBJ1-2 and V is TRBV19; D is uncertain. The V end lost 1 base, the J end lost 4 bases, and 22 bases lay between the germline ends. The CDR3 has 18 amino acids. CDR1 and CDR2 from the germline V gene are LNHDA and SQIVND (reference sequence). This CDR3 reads CASSIAAARKRPFYGYTF. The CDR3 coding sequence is TGTGCCAGTAGTATAGCGGCGGCACGTAAGAGGCCCTTCTATGGCTACACCTTC.

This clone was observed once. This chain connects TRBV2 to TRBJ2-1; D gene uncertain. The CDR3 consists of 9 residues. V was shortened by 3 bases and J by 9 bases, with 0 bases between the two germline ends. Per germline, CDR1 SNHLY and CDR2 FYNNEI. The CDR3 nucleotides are TGTGCCAGCAGTGATGAGCAGTTCTTC. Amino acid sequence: CASSDEQFF. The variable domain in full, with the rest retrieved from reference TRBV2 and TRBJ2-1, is EPEVTQTPSHQVTQMGQEVILRCVPISNHLYFYWYRQILGQKVEFLVSFYNNEISEKSEIFDDQFSVERPDGSNFTLKIRSTKLEDSAMYFCASSDEQFFGPGTRLTVL.

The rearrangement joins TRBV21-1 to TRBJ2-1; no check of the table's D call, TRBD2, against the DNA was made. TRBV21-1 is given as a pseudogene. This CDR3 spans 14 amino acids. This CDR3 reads CASSKRNGDNEQFF. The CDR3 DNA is TGTGCCAGCAGCAAACGCAACGGAGACAATGAGCAGTTCTTC.

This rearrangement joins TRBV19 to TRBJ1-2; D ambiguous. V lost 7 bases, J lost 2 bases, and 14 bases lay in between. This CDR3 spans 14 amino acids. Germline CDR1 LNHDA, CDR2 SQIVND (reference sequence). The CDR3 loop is CASKKAIGNYGYTF. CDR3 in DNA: TGTGCCAGTAAGAAGGCAATTGGGAACTATGGCTACACCTTC.